Each of the 30 T cell receptor beta chains below was sequenced from the same sample in a study of early T cells in non-severe SARS-CoV-2 infection. TCRdb redid the calling of the 5' RACE reads with MiXCR, one entry per CDR3 protein. This sample carries 35,000 to 50,000 distinct CDR3 sequences, roughly 6.2% of them seen once, and the ten largest clones take roughly 12%. The sample comprised whole blood. The receptors derive from an adult who was a healthcare worker with PCR-confirmed SARS-CoV-2 infection or an uninfected control (not recorded which).

This clonotype was recorded many times. The genes are TRBV6-6 and TRBJ1-6; 9 bases fit TRBD1. The CDR3 sequence is 15 residues long. V was pared by 2 bases and J by 7 bases, with 3 bases of the junction left unmatched. The V gene's germline CDR1 is MNHNY and CDR2 SVGAGI (reference sequence). CDR3 coding DNA: TGTGCCAGCAGTTACCCAGGACAGGGGAATTCACCCCTCCACTTT. This gives the protein CASSYPGQGNSPLHF.

There are a few counts of this clonotype. V and J are TRBV11-2 and TRBJ2-5; D call uncertain. CDR3 length: 14 residues. Germline CDR1 and CDR2: SGHAT and FQNNGV. Trimming cost V 4 bases and J 0 bases, with 9 bases left between them. Here the CDR3 reads CASSYEEYQETQYF. CDR3 in DNA: TGTGCCAGCAGCTACGAAGAGTACCAAGAGACCCAGTACTTC.

V gene TRBV28 combines with J gene TRBJ2-7; a possible D gene is TRBD2 (5 bases). This CDR3 has 13 amino acids. Trimming took 6 bases from V and 1 from J, leaving 10 bases between them. CDR1 is MDHEN, CDR2 SYDVKM, per germline. CDR3 loop: CASRDRTSYEQYF. CDR3 nucleotides: TGTGCCAGCAGAGATCGGACTTCCTACGAGCAGTACTTC.

The V and J genes are TRBV6-2 or TRBV6-3 and TRBJ2-3; 11 bases are shared with TRBD2. This CDR3 spans 15 amino acids. The germline gives CDR1 MNHEY, CDR2 SVGEGT. The ends lost 6 bases at V and 2 bases at J; junction bases unmatched: 4. In DNA form, the CDR3 reads TGTGCCAGCAGAGGTAGCGGGGGGGACACAGATACGCAGTATTTT. It specifies CASRGSGGDTDTQYF.

This clonotype turned up a few times. V and J are TRBV20-1 and TRBJ1-1, with D tentatively TRBD1 (5 bases). This CDR3 has 13 amino acids. V was pared by 6 bases and J by 1 base, with 12 bases between. Germline V gene sequence: CDR1 DFQATT, CDR2 SNEGSKA (reference sequence). The CDR3 DNA reads TGCAGTGCCAAATCGGGGGGGAACACTGAAGCTTTCTTT. This translates into CSAKSGGNTEAFF.

This clonotype was recorded a few times. The V call is TRBV5-1, the J call TRBJ1-1; TRBD1 might be the D (6 bases). Germline CDR1 is SGHRS and CDR2 is YFSETQ. There are 13 residues in the CDR3. Trimming cost V 2 bases and J 4 bases, with 9 bases left between them. This CDR3 reads CASSFRGSTEAFF. The DNA for the CDR3 is TGCGCCAGCAGCTTCAGGGGAAGCACTGAAGCTTTCTTT.

A few counts support this clonotype. The chain carries TRBV5-4 and TRBJ1-1; D call uncertain. V was pared by 5 bases and J by 1 base, with 9 bases between. The germline V gene encodes CDR1 SGHNT and CDR2 YYREEE (reference sequence). The CDR3 totals 13 residues. The CDR3 reads CASSWRGNTEAFF. The CDR3 region has the DNA TGTGCCAGCAGTTGGCGTGGGAACACTGAAGCTTTCTTT.

This clonotype appeared many times. The chain recombines TRBV6-1 with TRBJ2-5; 10 bases agree with TRBD1. J lost 1 base, V lost 7 bases, and 3 bases had no gene match. This CDR3 is built from 14 residues. Germline CDR1 reads MNHNS; CDR2 reads SASEGT. As DNA, the CDR3 is TGTGCCAGCAACCGGGACAGGGGCCAAGAGACCCAGTACTTC. Protein product: CASNRDRGQETQYF.

The genes are TRBV14 and TRBJ1-4; the D gene is possibly TRBD1 (5 bases). CDR1 is SGHDN and CDR2 is FVKESK in the germline V gene. Trimming shortened V by 3 bases and J by 3 bases, and 20 bases separated the two germline ends. CDR3 size: 18 residues. Here the CDR3 reads CASSHPWGTRLANEKLFF. CDR3 DNA sequence: TGTGCCAGCAGCCACCCCTGGGGGACCAGGTTAGCTAATGAAAAACTGTTTTTT. Based on the CDR3 plus reference TRBV14 and TRBJ1-4, the full variable domain is EAGVTQFPSHSVIEKGQTVTLRCDPISGHDNLYWYRRVMGKEIKFLLHFVKESKQDESGMPNNRFLAERTGGTYSTLKVQPAELEDSGVYFCASSHPWGTRLANEKLFFGSGTQLSVL.

This clonotype was picked up many times. This rearrangement joins TRBV6-6 to TRBJ2-7; 7 nucleotides align to TRBD1. Germline CDR1 MNHNY, CDR2 SVGAGI (reference sequence). The CDR3 consists of 15 residues. J gave up 0 bases and V 5 bases, and 7 bases lay outside the gene matches. The CDR3 nucleotides read TGTGCCAGCAGTCTAACAGGGGTGGACTCCTACGAGCAGTACTTC. Residues: CASSLTGVDSYEQYF.

This clonotype turned up a few times. V and J are TRBV6-4 and TRBJ2-2, with TRBD2 matching 7 bases. CDR1 is MRHNA, CDR2 SNTAGT, per germline. The J segment lost 2 bases and the V segment lost 0 bases, leaving 0 bases of the junction unmatched. The CDR3 length is 15 residues. The CDR3 loop is CASSDSGLNTGELFF. CDR3 nucleotides: TGTGCCAGCAGTGACTCGGGACTAAACACCGGGGAGCTGTTTTTT.

Ten or more counts support this clonotype. The chain joins TRBV7-2 to TRBJ2-7; TRBD2 matches 13 bases. With 4 bases clipped from V and 11 bases from J, the junction kept 5 bases outside the gene matches. CDR1 and CDR2 (germline): SGHTA, FQGNSA. This CDR3 is 13 amino acids long. The CDR3 here is CASSSTSGGAKYF. CDR3 coding DNA: TGTGCCAGCAGCTCAACTAGCGGGGGGGCAAAGTACTTC.

This clonotype showed up many times. The genes are TRBV20-1 and TRBJ1-3; D uncertain. The germline V and J ends were trimmed by 0 bases and 4 bases, with 7 bases remaining between them. The CDR3 totals 13 residues. In germline, CDR1 is DFQATT, CDR2 SNEGSKA (reference sequence). For the CDR3, the DNA is TGCAGTGCTAGAGATTTCGGGGGAAACACCATATATTTT. Translation: CSARDFGGNTIYF.

This clonotype was seen repeatedly, ten times or more. The CDR3 nucleotides read TGTGCCAGCAGTGACGGGACTAGCCATTACTATGAGCAGTTCTTC. Translation gives CASSDGTSHYYEQFF. The chain links TRBV6-2 or TRBV6-3 to TRBJ2-1; 9 positions match TRBD2. Germline V lookup: CDR1 MNHEY, CDR2 SVGEGT. The CDR3 contains 15 residues. With 5 bases clipped from V and 8 bases from J, the junction kept 10 bases outside the gene matches.

The V gene is TRBV30, the J gene TRBJ1-1; D remains unclear. V was clipped by 3 bases and J by 1 base, with 6 bases between them. CDR1 GTSNPN and CDR2 SVGIG come from the germline V gene (reference sequence). The CDR3 extends over 12 amino acids. The CDR3 nucleotides read TGTGCCTGGAGGCAACCGAACACTGAAGCTTTCTTT. The encoded protein is CAWRQPNTEAFF.

The V call is TRBV6-5, the J call TRBJ2-2; no reliable D call. This CDR3 region has 15 residues. V gave up 0 bases and J gave up 4 bases, with 9 bases separating them. In germline, CDR1 is MNHEY, CDR2 SVGAGI. As DNA, the CDR3 is TGTGCCAGCAGTTACTCGAGCCAGAGCACCGGGGAGCTGTTTTTT. Protein: CASSYSSQSTGELFF.

The sample holds many counts of this clonotype. The chain couples TRBV11-2 to TRBJ2-1; 8 nucleotides match TRBD2. Germline trimming cut 1 base from V and 2 bases from J; bases unmatched to any gene: 4. Per the germline V gene, CDR1 is SGHAT and CDR2 is FQNNGV. This CDR3 is 16 amino acids long. The CDR3 protein is CASSLGSGGPYNEQFF. CDR3 sequence (DNA): TGTGCCAGCAGCTTAGGGAGCGGGGGCCCCTACAATGAGCAGTTCTTC.

The chain's CDR3 is CASSLDSSDGSTLHF. DNA for the CDR3: TGTGCCAGCAGCTTAGATTCTTCGGATGGCTCGACCCTCCACTTT. The rearrangement joins TRBV11-3 to TRBJ1-6; no clear D gene. Germline-derived CDR1 and CDR2 are SGHNT and YENEEA. The V end was cut by 0 bases, the J end by 14 bases, with 17 bases between. The CDR3 loop spans 15 amino acids. Supplemented by reference TRBV11-3 and TRBJ1-6, the full variable domain reads EAGVVQSPRYKIIEKKQPVAFWCNPISGHNTLYWYLQNLGQGPELLIRYENEEAVDDSQLPKDRFSAERLKGVDSTLKIQPAELGDSAVYLCASSLDSSDGSTLHFGNGTRLTVT.

The CDR3 DNA sequence: TGTGCCAGCAGTTACTCTCTCCAGGGGGCAAATACGCAGTATTTT. This encodes CASSYSLQGANTQYF. The V gene is TRBV6-6, the J gene TRBJ2-3, with TRBD1 matching 8 bases. The germline CDR1 and CDR2 sequences are MNHNY and SVGAGI (reference sequence). The V and J ends lost 0 bases and 7 bases, in that order; junction bases with no gene match: 6. This CDR3 is 15 amino acids long.

The chain joins TRBV7-9 to TRBJ1-2; 7 nucleotides line up with TRBD1. In germline, CDR1 is SEHNR, CDR2 FQNEAQ (reference sequence). The V and J ends lost 4 bases and 7 bases, in that order; junction bases with no gene match: 9. The length of the CDR3 is 14 residues. CDR3 in amino acids: CASSSETGVSGYTF. DNA for the CDR3: TGTGCCAGCAGCTCGGAAACAGGGGTATCTGGCTACACCTTC.

This clonotype was seen ten or more times. The genes are TRBV4-1 and TRBJ1-2; 10 bases match TRBD1. V lost 2 bases, J lost 5 bases, and 11 bases stayed unmatched. CDR1 and CDR2 (germline): MGHRA, YSYEKL. The CDR3 has 17 amino acids. The CDR3 loop is CASSQTGTGANSYGYTF. The CDR3 DNA follows: TGCGCCAGCAGCCAAACCGGGACAGGGGCCAATAGTTATGGCTACACCTTC.

The V and J genes are TRBV28 and TRBJ1-1, with D perhaps TRBD1 (5 bases). The CDR3 spans 13 residues. The germline gives CDR1 MDHEN, CDR2 SYDVKM. The V gene lost 2 bases and the J gene lost 11 bases, with 15 bases spanning the gap. The DNA for the CDR3 is TGTGCCAGCAGTTTACCGACAGCCGAGGAGGCTTTCTTT. It yields the protein CASSLPTAEEAFF. The variable domain in full, with the rest retrieved from reference TRBV28 and TRBJ1-1, is DVKVTQSSRYLVKRTGEKVFLECVQDMDHENMFWYRQDPGLGLRLIYFSYDVKMKEKGDIPEGYSVSREKKERFSLILESASTNQTSMYLCASSLPTAEEAFFGQGTRLTVV.

This clonotype was detected only a few times. The J gene is TRBJ1-5, the V gene TRBV10-3, with TRBD1 matching over 7 bases. CDR1 and CDR2 from the germline V gene are ENHRY and SYGVKD. The CDR3 extends over 13 amino acids. V trimming: 9 bases; J trimming: 7 bases; junction bases outside the gene matches: 9. For the CDR3, the DNA is TGTGCCATTCAGGGGGAGCGGGGGCAGCCCCAGCATTTT. Its protein product is CAIQGERGQPQHF.

This clonotype showed up just a few times. The J gene is TRBJ2-7, the V gene TRBV5-1; 10 bases fit TRBD1. Germline V gene sequence: CDR1 SGHRS, CDR2 YFSETQ. This CDR3 is built from 15 residues. Losses at the gene ends were 2 bases for V and 2 bases for J; bases not matched to a gene: 4. CDR3 region: CASSLTGQGPYEQYF. The CDR3 DNA is TGCGCCAGCAGCTTAACGGGACAGGGGCCCTACGAGCAGTACTTC.

This clonotype was seen ten or more times. The V call is TRBV12-3 or TRBV12-4, the J call TRBJ2-1, with 7 positions matching TRBD2. After removal of 5 bases from V and 0 bases from J, the junction contained 7 bases not matched to a gene. The CDR3 spans 16 residues. The CDR3 loop reads CASSPPGGASYNEQFF. The CDR3, as DNA: TGTGCCAGCAGTCCACCGGGGGGTGCCTCCTACAATGAGCAGTTCTTC.

This clonotype has a count of ten or more. The chain carries TRBV12-3 or TRBV12-4 and TRBJ2-3; D is ambiguous. The CDR3 contains 14 residues. The V gene lost 5 bases and the J gene lost 0 bases, with 9 bases spanning the gap. The CDR3 DNA reads TGTGCCAGCAGTAGAGTTAGGAGCACAGATACGCAGTATTTT. This encodes CASSRVRSTDTQYF.

This clonotype has ten or more counts. The gene calls are TRBV3-1 and TRBJ1-2, with a tentative D call TRBD1 (5 bases). Trimming took off 7 bases at V and 8 bases at J, with 17 bases between the two ends. This CDR3 is built from 13 residues. Germline V gives CDR1 LGHDT, CDR2 YNNKEL (reference sequence). CDR3 residues: CASTKGTLGGYTF. In DNA form, the CDR3 reads TGTGCCAGCACCAAAGGGACGCTGGGCGGCTACACCTTC.

Ten or more counts support this clonotype. This chain uses TRBV4-1 with TRBJ1-6, with 9 bases identical to TRBD1. The CDR3 loop spans 15 amino acids. The germline V gene has CDR1 MGHRA and CDR2 YSYEKL. J was trimmed by 7 bases and V by 3 bases; bases with no gene match: 4. The CDR3 region has the DNA TGCGCCAGCAGCCAGAGGACAGGGGAAAATTCACCCCTCCACTTT. Its translation: CASSQRTGENSPLHF.

This clonotype showed up many times. The V call is TRBV18, the J call TRBJ2-7; 8 bases map to TRBD1. The CDR3 contains 14 residues. Per germline, CDR1 KGHSH and CDR2 LQKENI. V lost 0 bases to trimming and J lost 6 bases; unmatched junction nucleotides: 4. CDR3 in amino acids: CASSPPDRAAEQYF. The CDR3 DNA is TGTGCCAGCTCACCACCGGACAGGGCGGCCGAGCAGTACTTC.

V usage is TRBV5-1 and J usage is TRBJ2-5, with a tentative D call TRBD1 (7 bases). CDR1 is SGHRS, CDR2 YFSETQ, per germline. There are 16 residues in the CDR3. Trimming took 1 base from V and 5 from J, leaving 18 bases between them. CDR3 sequence reads: CASSLRAGTASETQYF. CDR3 nucleotide sequence: TGCGCCAGCAGCTTGAGGGCGGGGACAGCCTCGGAGACCCAGTACTTC.